Given below is one T cell receptor beta chain in context. Its antigen target is currently unknown. There are no base qualities to consult, and no much larger clone falls within one base. Donors were a few dozen systemically healthy Caucasian individuals from Russia aged about 6 to 100 years. Approximately 10 milliliters of peripheral blood were collected from each donor into EDTA-treated Vacutainer tubes. Ficoll-Paque density-gradient centrifugation was used to isolate PBMCs, with at least 7 million obtained per sample. Total RNA was extracted from PBMCs with Trizol reagent, with at least 6 micrograms obtained per sample. Naive CD45RAhigh/CD27high T cell percentages were measured by flow cytometry on a PBMC aliquot from every donor. The source of the sample is a study of blood T cells in healthy people across ages (dated by TCRdb to between 2014 and 2017). For the wider study: Template switching captured roughly one uniquely barcoded TCR beta cDNA molecule per two T cells in model experiments. To avoid experimental bias, donors of different ages were spread randomly across the sequencing lanes. The study measured age-related changes in TCR beta repertoire diversity using deep sequencing normalized with unique cDNA molecular identifiers. Two additional independent replicas of 1 million unique cDNA reads from the same blood draw were analyzed for two donors (one aged 18 to 29 and one aged 80 or older). The donors were split into four age groups: young (average 16 years), middle-aged (about 40), aged (over 55) and long-lived (about 74).

Broad study findings and their caveats: As age increased, observed TCR beta diversity per million T cells dropped in a roughly linear way, and a significant reduction was already evident by age about 40. The CMV infection status of donors was not known, potentially confounding age-related changes in expanded clonotypes. The percentage of naive T cells measured by flow cytometry correlated strongly with observed TCR beta diversity. Compared with the aged group, the long-lived group had more naive CD4+ T cells, fewer expanded clones and increased TCR diversity, a pattern suggesting age selection. Since profiling was done on bulk unsorted PBMCs, naive and antigen-experienced compartments could not be conclusively compared. Total diversity estimates from one million sequenced T cells were considered lower bounds and underestimates.

The library was made by 5' RACE. A second PCR of roughly 7 to 12 cycles was run with a J-beta primer mix and a sample-barcoded 5' primer. A unique molecular identifier was introduced onto each TCR beta cDNA molecule by a template-switch 5' adaptor carrying 12 random nucleotides. Each sample yielded at least 3 million CDR3-containing paired-end reads. First-strand cDNA synthesis was performed from all RNA using the Mint cDNA synthesis kit, with priming by a TRBC-specific oligonucleotide. After uracil-DNA glycosylase treatment, a first 18-cycle PCR used universal primers M1SS and BC2_uni_R on all cDNA. The study's processing was this. For normalization, 1 million high-quality reads, each with a distinct molecular identifier, were randomly selected from each sample. Instead of being binned into consensus sequences, reads that shared molecular identifiers were thrown out. MiTCR, with a Q25 quality threshold and the strictest error-elimination algorithm, was used for CDR3 identification, clonotype clustering and error correction. A nonparametric unseen species model with Euler transformation was used to estimate a lower bound on total TCR beta diversity. The public sequencing data were trimmed at Q25 with fastp and processed into clonotypes with MiXCR by TCRdb, which kept only in-frame beta chains. Each record represents a unique CDR3 protein, reported with the most common genes and DNA among its rows. The V and J calls and clone size are TCRdb's, not the authors'. In all, the sample holds 1.5 million to 2 million distinct CDR3 sequences, and about two fifths of those were seen once. The ten largest clones represent 23% of the sample.

Unmatched junction bases come to 10, with V trimmed by 5 bases and J by 3 bases. CDR1 MDHEN and CDR2 SYDVKM were looked up in the germline V gene. CDR3 length: 17 amino acids, cysteine to phenylalanine. Only the CDR3 DNA is retained, 51 bases long and in frame from the first base. Sequencing was done on a sample of blood. The origin of this receptor is a human donor in good health. The rearrangement joined TRBV28 to TRBJ2-4; TRBD1 fits 10 bases in the junction. The CDR3 is CASSLAVGQGFKNIQYF. The DNA sequence is as follows: TGTGCCAGCAGTCTCGCTGTGGGACAGGGGTTCAAAAACATTCAGTACTTC.